This T cell receptor (beta chain) came from a study of response to subunit inactivated influenza vaccine. TCRdb used MiXCR to reprocess the RT-PCR reads, holding one entry per CDR3 protein. This sample has some 500,000 distinct CDR3 sequences; 15% to 20% occur once, and the top ten carry around 3%. Broader study findings: After each seasonal influenza vaccination, few new T cells are recruited, the authors suggested.

CDR3 size: 15 residues. V was trimmed by 5 bases and J by 4 bases, leaving 18 bases between them. CDR1 is SGHRS, CDR2 YFSETQ, per germline. This clonotype was detected only a few times. No antigen is known for it. The sequence derives from a man aged 50 to 69 who received an inactivated influenza vaccine. The chain links TRBV5-1 to TRBJ2-5; no clear D gene. Sequences were derived from CD4+ T cells sorted from PBMCs, sampled around 2 years after vaccination. DNA of the CDR3: TGCGCCAGCAGTTTTCTAGAAATGCAAGGAGAGACCCAGTACTTC. Protein product: CASSFLEMQGETQYF.